Listed below are T cell receptor beta chains from one sample, sequenced in a study of identical twins. In TCRdb, the 5' RACE reads were re-called with MiXCR into one record per CDR3 protein. The sample includes some 690,000 distinct CDR3 sequences, about 20% seen only once; the top ten take over 4%. Another study also made use of these data, one on T cells expressing NK-cell markers.

Sequencing input: PBMCs. Receptors were obtained from a woman between 18 and 30 years old in good health. Each CDR3 is given with its conserved first and last residue. The D gene is left open where the match is weak. Size tells how often a clone was seen (once, few, many) or the class of an expanded clone, and some rows leave it out.

J gene	D gene	V gene	clone size	CDR3 DNA	CDR3 protein
TRBJ2-2	TRBD2	TRBV20-1	many	TGCAGTGCCAGACTAGCGGGGGCGAACACCGGGGAGCTGTTTTTT	CSARLAGANTGELFF
TRBJ2-3	.	TRBV6-5	.	TGTGCCAGCAGTTACTCGGGACTCACAGATACGCAGTATTTT	CASSYSGLTDTQYF
TRBJ1-4	.	TRBV29-1	few	TGCAGCGTTCAGGGTTATAATGAAAAACTGTTTTTT	CSVQGYNEKLFF
TRBJ2-7	.	TRBV7-2	few	TGTGCCAGCAGCTCAAATGACCGCGAGCAGTACTTC	CASSSNDREQYF
TRBJ2-4	TRBD2	TRBV3-1	.	TGTGCCAGCAGCCCAGGGAGGGGCCAACTAGCCAAAAACATTCAGTACTTC	CASSPGRGQLAKNIQYF
TRBJ2-5	.	TRBV29-1	few	TGCAGCGTTACAAGGGTGGGAGAGACCCAGTACTTC	CSVTRVGETQYF
TRBJ2-1	TRBD2	TRBV5-1	many	TGCGCCAGCAGCTTGGATTTGGGGGGGGATGAGCAGTTCTTC	CASSLDLGGDEQFF
TRBJ2-3	.	TRBV7-2	.	TGTGCCAGCAGCCTAATAGCGGAGGTCACAGATACGCAGTATTTT	CASSLIAEVTDTQYF
TRBJ2-5	.	TRBV29-1	.	TGCAGCGTCTCTGCCAGACCTGGAGAGACCCAGTACTTC	CSVSARPGETQYF
TRBJ2-3	TRBD2	TRBV5-1	.	TGCGCCAGCAGCCGGGGACTAGCGGGGATTTTGGATACGCAGTATTTT	CASSRGLAGILDTQYF
TRBJ2-4	.	TRBV6-1	.	TGTGCCAGCAGTGAAAGGGAGCGCTGGGGCGTCAAAAACATTCAGTACTTC	CASSERERWGVKNIQYF
TRBJ2-7	TRBD1	TRBV6-6	few	TGTGCCACCAGACCGGGACAGTTACGCGAGCAGTACTTC	CATRPGQLREQYF
TRBJ2-7	TRBD2	TRBV6-5	.	TGTGCCAGCAGTAACGTTCGAGGGGCGGGGGGTCTCATCTACGAGCAGTACTTC	CASSNVRGAGGLIYEQYF
TRBJ2-1	TRBD2	TRBV5-1	many	TGCGCCAGCAGCACCCAGACGGGCGGGAGCTCCTACAATGAGCAGTTCTTC	CASSTQTGGSSYNEQFF
TRBJ2-1	TRBD1	TRBV11-2	few	TGTGCCAGCAGCTTAGTAGTGGGGACAGGGGAAACTTGGTTGCCTGAGCAGTTCTTC	CASSLVVGTGETWLPEQFF
TRBJ1-6	.	TRBV5-1	.	TGCGCCAGCAGCCCCAGAGGGTTGCGGGAGGGTAATTCACCCCTCCACTTT	CASSPRGLREGNSPLHF
TRBJ2-3	.	TRBV27	few	TGTGCCAGCAGCCCAAGTTTCACAGATACGCAGTATTTT	CASSPSFTDTQYF
TRBJ2-1	TRBD2	TRBV12-3/TRBV12-4	.	TGTGCCAGCAGTTTGTTAGCGGGGGCGCGGGGGCAGTTCTTC	CASSLLAGARGQFF
TRBJ1-2	.	TRBV29-1	.	TGCAGCGCTCCCCTCACGGGAGAAGATGGCTACACCTTC	CSAPLTGEDGYTF
TRBJ2-7	TRBD2	TRBV5-6	few	TGTGCCAGCAGCTTGCTGACTAGCGGGAGGGTTATCGGGCAGTACTTC	CASSLLTSGRVIGQYF
TRBJ1-5	.	TRBV20-1	few	TGCAGTGCTATGGGGCAGGCCGGGAGCAATCAGCCCCAGCATTTT	CSAMGQAGSNQPQHF
TRBJ2-7	TRBD2	TRBV5-1	.	TGCGCCAGCAGCTTTCCGACTAGCGGGAGAGTGTACGAGCAGTACTTC	CASSFPTSGRVYEQYF
TRBJ2-1	.	TRBV12-3/TRBV12-4	few	TGTGCCAGCAGTTTTGTCTCCCTCTACAATGAGCAGTTCTTC	CASSFVSLYNEQFF
TRBJ2-1	.	TRBV27	.	TGTGCCAGCAGTCCAGGTCGGGGTCACAATGAGCAGTTCTTC	CASSPGRGHNEQFF
TRBJ1-1	TRBD1	TRBV6-5	.	TGTGCCAGCAGTTACTTCACAGGGGGGGGCCACACTGAAGCTTTCTTT	CASSYFTGGGHTEAFF
TRBJ1-1	.	TRBV6-2/TRBV6-3	.	TGTGCCAGCGGGGTTGGGGGAGATGGGAACACTGAAGCTTTCTTT	CASGVGGDGNTEAFF
TRBJ2-7	.	TRBV10-3	many	TGTGCCATCAGCCACTTAGGGGGGGACGAGCAGTACTTC	CAISHLGGDEQYF
TRBJ2-1	TRBD2	TRBV3-1	few	TGTGCCAGCAGCCAAGATGGAGCGGGGGGGAGTGAGCAGTTCTTC	CASSQDGAGGSEQFF